This T cell receptor (beta chain) appears in the sequencing data of a study of CD8 T cells in Susac syndrome. Multiple sclerosis controls were treatment-naive patients with stable or active relapsing-remitting disease. Random hexamers were used to reverse transcribe about 0.45 to 1 ug of RNA. Using its own MiXCR run on the immunoSEQ multiplex PCR reads, TCRdb lists one record per CDR3 protein. This sample carries 160,000 or so distinct CDR3 sequences, 94% of them seen once, and the ten largest clones take 0.09% to 0.1%. The CDR3 covers 17 residues. V was pared by 0 bases and J by 3 bases, with 9 bases of the junction left unmatched. Germline V CDR1 and CDR2: MNHEY, SVGEGT.

The specimen was CD4+ T cells from PBMCs. The chain recombines TRBV6-2 or TRBV6-3 with TRBJ2-5; TRBD1 matches at 8 bases. This clonotype originated in a human donor with multiple sclerosis. The CDR3 nucleotides read TGTGCCAGCAGTTACTCGATTGTGGGACAGGTGAAAGAGACCCAGTACTTC. The encoded protein is CASSYSIVGQVKETQYF.